This TCR beta chain emerged from a study of cytomegalovirus exposure and HLA in healthy donors. Overall study findings and caveats: Owing to their indistinguishability, certain V segments, notably TRBV6-2 and TRBV6-3, were excluded. Some highly shared sequence variants likely arose as a pipeline artifact.

Remarks on this clone: What it binds is not known.

The PCR contained 60 Vbeta and 13 Jbeta primers. Libraries were prepared by immunoSEQ multiplex PCR; TCRdb keeps only in-frame clonotypes and omits some of them. The repertoire has over 150,000 clones, 70% to 80% of them found once; the top ten carry 0.95% to 1.5%. Germline V lookup: CDR1 SEHNR, CDR2 FQNEAQ (reference sequence). With 2 bases removed from V and 8 bases from J, the gap between germline ends came to 7 bases. This CDR3 is 12 amino acids long. The specimen sequenced was PBMCs. This receptor was obtained from a woman aged 45-65 years in good health and CMV-seronegative. The chain uses TRBV7-9 and TRBJ1-3; no clear D gene. The CDR3 loop is CASSLSADTIYF. The CDR3 coding sequence is TGTGCCAGCAGCTTATCCGCGGACACCATATATTTT.